Described below is a single T cell receptor beta chain sequence and its context. Antigen unknown. The data are from a study of naive and memory T cell subsets. Study results and limitations: In CD4 and CD8 cells, diversity dropped from naive through EMRA. Naive repertoires, especially CD8, held a few larger clonotypes, possibly memory cells re-expressing CD45RA.

An equimolar mix of two oligonucleotides served as the beta constant-region primer for TRBC1 and TRBC2. An oligonucleotide with the SP2 primer and a 12-nucleotide UMI was ligated to the cDNA 3' end. The ligated cDNA underwent four PCR rounds using SP2 and nested alpha and beta constant-region primers. TCRdb reanalysed the UMI-ligation and nested PCR reads using MiXCR and keeps one entry per CDR3 protein. The sample shows 130,000 to 150,000 distinct CDR3 sequences, over 15% of them seen only once. Sequencing used naive CD4+ T cells from blood. This TCR was recovered from a human donor in good health.

In DNA form, the CDR3 reads TGCGCCAGCAGTACGGGGACTAATGAAAAACTGTTTTTT. The encoded protein is CASSTGTNEKLFF. The gene calls are TRBV5-1 and TRBJ1-4; D is unclear. CDR3 length: 13 residues. Germline V gene sequence: CDR1 SGHRS, CDR2 YFSETQ. Trimming took 5 bases from V and 2 from J, leaving 7 bases between them.